This TCR beta chain was captured by sequencing in a study of blood T cell repertoires in COVID-19. In the study overall: Material from acute and convalescent COVID-19 was sourced from the United States, Italy and Spain. Sources were T cells, B-cell-depleted T cells, or PBMCs; the material itself was cDNA or gDNA.

Germline-derived CDR1 and CDR2 are MNHEY and SMNVEV (reference sequence). The CDR3 has 12 amino acids. The V gene end was trimmed by 6 bases and the J gene end by 10 bases; junction bases not matched to a gene: 5. Original analysis: Nucleated cell counts were estimated from reference gene primer amplification. Sequenced by immunoSEQ multiplex PCR; TCRdb stores in-frame clones only, minus some. The V and J calls and clone size were taken over from that table, and D and trimming were inferred from the DNA. The repertoire includes about 59,000 clones, roughly 90% of them detected once, and approximately 16% sits in the top ten.

This TCR was sampled from a man older than 75 with acute or convalescent COVID-19. Sequencing was carried out using peripheral blood. The chain has TRBV27 and TRBJ2-1, with 8 bases lining up with TRBD2. The CDR3 is CASRFLAGEQFF. The CDR3 DNA reads as TGTGCCAGCAGATTTTTAGCGGGGGAGCAGTTCTTC.